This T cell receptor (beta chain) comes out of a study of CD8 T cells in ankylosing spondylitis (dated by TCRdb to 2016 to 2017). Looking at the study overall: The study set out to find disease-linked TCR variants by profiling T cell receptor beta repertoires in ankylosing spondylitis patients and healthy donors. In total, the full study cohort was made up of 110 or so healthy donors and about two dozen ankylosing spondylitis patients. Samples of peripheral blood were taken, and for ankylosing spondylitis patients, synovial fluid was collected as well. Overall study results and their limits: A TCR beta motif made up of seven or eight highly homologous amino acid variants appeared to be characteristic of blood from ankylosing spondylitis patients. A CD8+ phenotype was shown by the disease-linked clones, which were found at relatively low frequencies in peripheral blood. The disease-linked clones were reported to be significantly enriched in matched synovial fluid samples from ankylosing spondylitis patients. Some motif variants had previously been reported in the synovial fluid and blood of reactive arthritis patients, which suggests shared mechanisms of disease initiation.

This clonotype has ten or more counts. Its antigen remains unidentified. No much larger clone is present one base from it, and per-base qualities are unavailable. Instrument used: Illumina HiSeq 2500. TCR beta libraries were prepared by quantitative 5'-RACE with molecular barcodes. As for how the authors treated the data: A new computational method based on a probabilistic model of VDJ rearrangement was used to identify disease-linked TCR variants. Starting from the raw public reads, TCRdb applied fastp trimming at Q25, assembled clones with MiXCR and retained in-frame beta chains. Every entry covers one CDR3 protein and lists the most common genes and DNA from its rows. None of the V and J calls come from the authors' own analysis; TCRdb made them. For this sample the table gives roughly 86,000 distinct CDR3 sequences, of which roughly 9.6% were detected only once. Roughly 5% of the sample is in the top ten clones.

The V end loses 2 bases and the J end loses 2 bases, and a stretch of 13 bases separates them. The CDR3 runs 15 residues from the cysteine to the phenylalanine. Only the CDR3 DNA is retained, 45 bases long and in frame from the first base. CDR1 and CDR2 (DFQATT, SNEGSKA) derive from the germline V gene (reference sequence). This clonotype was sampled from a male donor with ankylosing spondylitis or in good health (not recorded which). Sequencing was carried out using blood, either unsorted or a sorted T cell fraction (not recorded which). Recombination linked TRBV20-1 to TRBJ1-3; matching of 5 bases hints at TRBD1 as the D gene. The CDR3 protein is CSARMGGSAGNTIYF. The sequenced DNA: TGCAGTGCTAGAATGGGGGGATCCGCTGGAAACACCATATATTTT.